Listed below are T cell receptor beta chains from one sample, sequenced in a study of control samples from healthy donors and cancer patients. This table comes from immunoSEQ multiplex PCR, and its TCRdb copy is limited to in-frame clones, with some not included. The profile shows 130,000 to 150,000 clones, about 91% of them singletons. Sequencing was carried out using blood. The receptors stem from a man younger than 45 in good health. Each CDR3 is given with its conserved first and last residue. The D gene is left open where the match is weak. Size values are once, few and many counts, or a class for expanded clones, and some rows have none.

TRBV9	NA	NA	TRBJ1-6	CASSVDGNSPLHF	TGTGCCAGCAGCGTAGACGGGAATTCACCCCTCCACTTT
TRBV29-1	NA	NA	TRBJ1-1	CSVEDPSATEAFF	TGCAGCGTTGAAGATCCTTCTGCCACTGAAGCTTTCTTT
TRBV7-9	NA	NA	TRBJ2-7	CASSPFRTPPYEQYF	TGTGCCAGCAGCCCGTTCAGGACGCCACCCTACGAGCAGTACTTC
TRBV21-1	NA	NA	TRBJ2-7	CASSRRHRGYEQYF	TGTGCCAGCTCCCGCCGTCACAGGGGCTACGAGCAGTACTTC
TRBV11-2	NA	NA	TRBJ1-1	CASSSTGSFAFF	TGTGCCAGCAGCTCCACAGGGTCCTTCGCTTTCTTT
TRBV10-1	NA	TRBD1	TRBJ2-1	CASSESGTGMHEQFF	TGCGCCAGCAGTGAGTCGGGGACAGGGATGCATGAGCAGTTCTTC
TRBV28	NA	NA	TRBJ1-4	CASSFGMSTEKLFF	TGTGCCAGCAGTTTTGGTATGTCGACTGAAAAACTGTTTTTT
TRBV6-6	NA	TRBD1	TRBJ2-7	CASSYERQGEAYEQYF	TGTGCCAGCAGTTACGAGAGACAGGGGGAAGCCTACGAGCAGTACTTC
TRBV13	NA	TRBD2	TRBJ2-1	CASRATLAADNEQFF	TGTGCCAGCAGGGCGACTCTAGCGGCTGACAATGAGCAGTTCTTC
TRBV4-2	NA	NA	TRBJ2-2	CASSQARLGGELFF	TGTGCCAGCAGCCAAGCTAGGTTAGGCGGGGAGCTGTTTTTT
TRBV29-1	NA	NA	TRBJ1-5	CSVADSPNQPQHF	TGCAGCGTTGCCGACAGCCCCAATCAGCCCCAGCATTTT
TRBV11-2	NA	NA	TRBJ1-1	CASSLDLMGAFF	TGTGCCAGCAGCTTAGATCTTATGGGTGCTTTCTTT
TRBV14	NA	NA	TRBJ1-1	CASSPGHVNTEAFF	TGTGCCAGCAGCCCGGGACACGTGAACACTGAAGCTTTCTTT
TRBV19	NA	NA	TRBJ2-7	CASARQGSYEQYF	TGTGCCAGTGCAAGGCAGGGCTCCTACGAGCAGTACTTC
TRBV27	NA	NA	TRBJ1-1	CASSLDSNTEAFF	TGTGCCAGCAGTTTGGACAGCAACACTGAAGCTTTCTTT
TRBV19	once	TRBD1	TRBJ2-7	CASSPRNTGAWYEQYF	TGTGCCAGTAGTCCTAGGAATACAGGGGCTTGGTACGAGCAGTACTTC
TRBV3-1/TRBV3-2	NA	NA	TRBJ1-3	CASSQGSGGNTIYF	TGTGCCAGCAGCCAAGGTAGCGGTGGAAACACCATATATTTT
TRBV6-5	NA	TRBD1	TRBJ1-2	CASSRKGADGYTF	TGTGCCAGCAGTCGAAAGGGGGCGGATGGCTACACCTTC
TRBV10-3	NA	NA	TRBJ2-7	CAISEWGGRYEQYF	TGTGCCATCAGTGAGTGGGGGGGGCGGTACGAGCAGTACTTC
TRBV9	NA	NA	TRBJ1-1	CASSVVQGGYGTEAFF	TGTGCCAGCAGCGTAGTTCAAGGGGGATATGGGACTGAAGCTTTCTTT
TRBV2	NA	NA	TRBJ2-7	CASSENAAYTYEQYF	TGTGCCAGCAGTGAAAATGCTGCATATACGTACGAGCAGTACTTC
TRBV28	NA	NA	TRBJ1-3	CASSSPAGVSGNTIYF	TGTGCCAGCAGTTCCCCTGCCGGGGTCTCTGGAAACACCATATATTTT
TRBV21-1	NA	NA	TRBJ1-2	CASSKELVRGPGGGYTF	TGTGCCAGCAGCAAAGAACTGGTCAGGGGTCCAGGGGGTGGCTACACCTTC
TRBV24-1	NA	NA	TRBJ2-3	CATSDPPRDTQYF	TGTGCCACCAGTGATCCGCCTCGAGATACGCAGTATTTT
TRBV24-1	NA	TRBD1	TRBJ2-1	CATSDADRGGQFF	TGTGCCACCAGTGACGCGGACAGGGGGGGGCAGTTCTTC
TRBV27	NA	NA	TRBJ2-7	CASSSRTLTYEQYF	TGTGCCAGCAGTTCTAGGACACTTACCTACGAGCAGTACTTC
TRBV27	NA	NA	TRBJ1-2	CASSAGLIYGYTF	TGTGCCAGCAGTGCCGGACTGATTTATGGCTACACCTTC
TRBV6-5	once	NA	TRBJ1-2	CASRDPTRGGHGYTF	TGTGCCAGCAGGGATCCAACAAGGGGGGGCCATGGCTACACCTTC
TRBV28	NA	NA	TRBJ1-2	CASSLRVSWGYTF	TGTGCCAGCAGTTTGAGGGTTTCGTGGGGCTACACCTTC
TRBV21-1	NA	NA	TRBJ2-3	CASSTSGGKDTQYF	TGTGCCAGCAGCACTAGCGGGGGAAAAGATACGCAGTATTTT
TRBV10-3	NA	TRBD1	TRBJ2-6	CAISSLETGGLSGANVLTF	TGTGCCATCAGCTCGTTGGAGACAGGGGGCCTCTCTGGGGCCAACGTCCTGACTTTC
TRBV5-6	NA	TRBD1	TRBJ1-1	CASSLARQGDHTEAFF	TGTGCCAGCAGCTTGGCCCGACAGGGAGACCACACTGAAGCTTTCTTT
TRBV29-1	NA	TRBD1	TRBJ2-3	CSVARQGSTDTQYF	TGCAGCGTTGCCCGACAGGGTAGCACAGATACGCAGTATTTT
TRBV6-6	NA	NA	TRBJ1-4	CASSFRFLEKLFF	TGTGCCAGCAGTTTCCGGTTTCTGGAAAAACTGTTTTTT
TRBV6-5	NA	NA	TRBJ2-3	CASSYSSDTQYF	TGTGCCAGCAGTTACTCCTCAGATACGCAGTATTTT
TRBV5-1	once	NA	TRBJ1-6	CASSRGVGSPLHF	TGCGCCAGCAGCCGGGGGGTGGGATCACCCCTCCACTTT
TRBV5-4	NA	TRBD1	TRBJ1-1	CASSFTGGGNTEAFF	TGTGCCAGCAGCTTTACAGGGGGCGGGAACACTGAAGCTTTCTTT
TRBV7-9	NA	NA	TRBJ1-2	CASSLGERWNGYTF	TGTGCCAGCAGCTTGGGGGAAAGATGGAATGGCTACACCTTC
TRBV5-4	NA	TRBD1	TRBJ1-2	CASSWRGQGALGYTF	TGTGCCAGCAGCTGGAGGGGACAGGGGGCGCTCGGCTACACCTTC
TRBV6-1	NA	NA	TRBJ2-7	CASSEELGRYEQYF	TGTGCCAGCAGTGAAGAGCTAGGACGGTACGAGCAGTACTTC
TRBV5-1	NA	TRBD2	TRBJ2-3	CASSLGVAGSAQYF	TGCGCCAGCAGCCTTGGGGTAGCGGGGTCAGCGCAGTATTTT
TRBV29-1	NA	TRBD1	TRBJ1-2	CSGGDRSYGYTF	TGCAGCGGGGGGGACAGGTCCTATGGCTACACCTTC
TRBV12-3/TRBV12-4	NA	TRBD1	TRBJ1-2	CASSRDRAYGYTF	TGTGCCAGCAGTCGGGACAGGGCCTATGGCTACACCTTC
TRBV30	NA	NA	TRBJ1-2	CAWGGGPGGYTF	TGTGCCTGGGGCGGGGGGCCCGGTGGCTACACCTTC
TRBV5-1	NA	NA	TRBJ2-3	CASSLTAGTPSTDTQYF	TGCGCCAGCAGCTTGACCGCCGGGACTCCTAGCACAGATACGCAGTATTTT
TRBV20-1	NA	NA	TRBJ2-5	CSASAERKETQYF	TGCAGTGCTAGTGCTGAGCGGAAAGAGACCCAGTACTTC
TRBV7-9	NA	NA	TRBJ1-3	CASSLQGATGNTIYF	TGTGCCAGCAGCCTCCAGGGTGCGACCGGAAACACCATATATTTT
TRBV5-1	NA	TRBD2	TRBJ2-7	CASSLETSGDDEQYF	TGCGCCAGCAGCTTGGAAACTAGCGGGGACGACGAGCAGTACTTC
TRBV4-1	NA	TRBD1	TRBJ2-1	CASSHLGQGRGNEQFF	TGCGCCAGCAGCCACCTAGGACAGGGGCGGGGCAATGAGCAGTTCTTC